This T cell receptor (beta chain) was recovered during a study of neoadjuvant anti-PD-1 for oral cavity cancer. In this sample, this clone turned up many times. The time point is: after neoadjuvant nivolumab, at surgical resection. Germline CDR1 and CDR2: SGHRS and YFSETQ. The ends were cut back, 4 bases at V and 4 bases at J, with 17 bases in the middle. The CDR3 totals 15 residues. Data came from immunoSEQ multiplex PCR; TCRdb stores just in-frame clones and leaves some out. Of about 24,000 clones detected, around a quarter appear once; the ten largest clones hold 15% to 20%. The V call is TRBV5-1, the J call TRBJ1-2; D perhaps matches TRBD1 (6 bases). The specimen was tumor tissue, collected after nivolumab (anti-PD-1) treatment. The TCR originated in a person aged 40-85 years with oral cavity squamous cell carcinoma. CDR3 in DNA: TGCGCCAGCAGCCCGGCGACAGGAGGGAGCTATGGCTACACCTTC. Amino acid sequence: CASSPATGGSYGYTF.